This T cell receptor beta chain was sequenced in a study of T-cell memory formation after mild COVID-19. Findings and limits, study-wide: Contracting CD4+ clones were located mainly in CM and EM, and CD8+ clones in EMRA.

Of note for this clonotype: Its specificity is unknown.

This CDR3 region has 16 residues. Trimming took off 7 bases at V and 5 bases at J, with 20 bases between the two ends. In TCRdb, the 5' RACE reads were re-called with MiXCR into one record per CDR3 protein. Here the sample spans around 410,000 distinct CDR3 sequences, about 22% being singletons. V gene TRBV12-3 or TRBV12-4 combines with J gene TRBJ2-2; a weak D match, TRBD2 (6 bases). This TCR came from an adult woman who had mild COVID-19 (a few samples of this study predate the infection). Cell type and time point are not known. Sequencing was performed on PBMCs or a T cell subset sorted from them (not recorded which). The CDR3 bases are TGTGCCAGCACCCTAAATCAGTTTCGGGAGACCGGGGAGCTGTTTTTT. This sequence encodes CASTLNQFRETGELFF.